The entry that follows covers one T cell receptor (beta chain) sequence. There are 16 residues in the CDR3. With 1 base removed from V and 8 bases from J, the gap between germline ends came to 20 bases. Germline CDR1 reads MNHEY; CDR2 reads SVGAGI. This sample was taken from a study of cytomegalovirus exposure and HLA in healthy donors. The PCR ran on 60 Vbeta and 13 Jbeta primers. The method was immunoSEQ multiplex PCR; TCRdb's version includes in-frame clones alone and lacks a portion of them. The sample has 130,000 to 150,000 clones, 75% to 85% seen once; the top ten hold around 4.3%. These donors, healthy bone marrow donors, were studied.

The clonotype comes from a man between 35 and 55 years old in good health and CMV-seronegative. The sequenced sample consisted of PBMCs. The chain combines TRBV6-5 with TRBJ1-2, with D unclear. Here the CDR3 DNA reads TGTGCCAGCAGTTACTTGGTGCAGCGGGAATCTAGGGGCTACACCTTC. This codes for CASSYLVQRESRGYTF.